This T cell receptor beta chain was obtained from a study of blood T cell repertoires in COVID-19. This clone was observed a few times. Germline assignment: CDR1 GTSNPN and CDR2 SVGIG (reference sequence). V lost 2 bases and J lost 0, with 11 bases in between. The CDR3 loop spans 15 amino acids. Profiling relied on immunoSEQ multiplex PCR, and the TCRdb table lists in-frame clones only, not all of them. The data contain around 190,000 clones, 70% to 90% of them singletons. The specimen was peripheral blood. The receptor comes from a woman of 80 years or more with acute or convalescent COVID-19. The chain carries TRBV30 and TRBJ2-1; D might be TRBD1 (6 bases). The chain's CDR3 is CAWSPDRISYNEQFF. The DNA for the CDR3 is TGTGCCTGGAGTCCCGACAGGATCTCCTACAATGAGCAGTTCTTC.